Listed here are 14 T cell receptor beta chains from one sample, sequenced in a study of metastatic and nonmetastatic thyroid tumors. TCRdb re-called clones from the PCR reads using MiXCR. The profile shows 22,000 or so clones, less than 20% of them singletons. Not a single patient had been given any form of treatment at any point before undergoing thyroid surgery. Sequencing was done on a sample of blood. These receptors all come from a female donor with papillary thyroid cancer or a benign thyroid nodule (not recorded which). Some clones in this sample may be carry-over from other donors' samples.

This clone has at least ten counts. The gene calls are TRBV15 and TRBJ1-1; perhaps TRBD1 as D (5 bases). Looked up from germline, CDR1 is LNHNV and CDR2 is YYDKDF (reference sequence). The length of the CDR3 is 17 residues. The germline V and J ends were trimmed by 5 bases and 10 bases, with 29 bases remaining between them. This CDR3 is CATSATGTATPQGLAFF. The CDR3 coding sequence is TGTGCCACCAGCGCAACCGGGACGGCGACGCCCCAAGGGTTAGCTTTCTTT.

The V gene is TRBV30, the J gene TRBJ1-6; 8 bases are a match to TRBD1. This CDR3 is built from 17 residues. The trim removed 0 bases at V and 8 bases at J, leaving 12 bases unmatched. In germline, CDR1 is GTSNPN, CDR2 SVGIG (reference sequence). The CDR3 region has the DNA TGTGCCTGGAGTGTATGGACAGGGACCGTGACTCATTCACCCCTCCACTTT. Translation: CAWSVWTGTVTHSPLHF.

The chain employs TRBV20-1 and TRBJ2-7; the match to TRBD2 covers 8 bases. The CDR3 has 16 amino acids. Looked up from germline, CDR1 is DFQATT and CDR2 is SNEGSKA (reference sequence). With 7 bases clipped from V and 1 base from J, the junction kept 15 bases outside the gene matches. CDR3 sequence reads: CSEVLFGGGQSYEQYF. The DNA of the CDR3 is TGCAGTGAGGTATTATTCGGCGGGGGGCAGTCCTACGAGCAGTACTTC.

This clone was picked up many times. This rearrangement joins TRBV5-1 to TRBJ1-5, with D possibly TRBD1 on 6 matching bases. This CDR3 has 15 residues. Trimming took 6 bases from V and 9 from J, leaving 22 bases between them. Germline CDR1 and CDR2: SGHRS and YFSETQ. The CDR3 region has the DNA TGCGCCAGCAACTATCCCGGACAGACCCCAAGGCCCCAGCATTTT. This translates into CASNYPGQTPRPQHF.

Ten or more counts support this clone. This chain uses TRBV11-1 with TRBJ2-3, with TRBD2 identical over 8 bases. The junction had 11 bases not matched to a gene; V was cut back by 1 base and J by 2 bases. The CDR3 totals 18 residues. From germline, CDR1 is SGHAT and CDR2 FQDESV (reference sequence). CDR3 residues: CASSLGLAGPVFTDTQYF. The CDR3 DNA reads TGTGCCAGCAGCTTAGGGCTAGCGGGTCCCGTTTTCACAGATACGCAGTATTTT.

The chain carries TRBV5-4 and TRBJ2-7; TRBD2 aligns across 7 bases. The CDR3 sequence is 17 residues long. V lost 0 bases to trimming and J lost 7 bases; unmatched junction nucleotides: 16. Germline V gives CDR1 SGHNT, CDR2 YYREEE (reference sequence). CDR3 residues: CASSLVIGGLEAGEQYF. CDR3 DNA: TGTGCCAGCAGCTTGGTTATTGGCGGACTAGAAGCGGGTGAGCAGTACTTC.

Many counts were recorded for this clone. The genes are TRBV24-1 and TRBJ1-2; D not certain. The V end lost 3 bases, the J end lost 0 bases, and 10 bases lay between the germline ends. The CDR3 is made up of 15 amino acids. Germline CDR1 reads KGHDR; CDR2 reads SFDVKD. Written as DNA, the CDR3 is TGTGCCACCAGTGATAGAATGGACCCTAACTATGGCTACACCTTC. Protein sequence: CATSDRMDPNYGYTF.

This clone is categorized as medium-sized. The chain combines TRBV6-2 or TRBV6-3 with TRBJ1-1; a weak D match, TRBD1 (6 bases). The germline V gene encodes CDR1 MNHEY and CDR2 SVGEGT. There are 15 residues in the CDR3. The V end was cut by 5 bases, the J end by 2 bases, with 15 bases between. DNA of the CDR3: TGTGCCAGCAGTCCCCGGGGGCAGGGCAACACTGAAGCTTTCTTT. This codes for CASSPRGQGNTEAFF.

This clone has just a few counts. The chain couples TRBV27 to TRBJ1-2; 7 positions agree with TRBD1. Trimming at V came to 0 bases and at J to 4 bases, leaving 8 bases not matched to a gene. Looked up from germline, CDR1 is MNHEY and CDR2 is SMNVEV (reference sequence). The CDR3 is 16 residues long. CDR3 in DNA: TGTGCCAGCAGTTTATCGATTCAAGGGGGCGGCTATGGCTACACCTTC. Residues: CASSLSIQGGGYGYTF.

This clone was seen many times. This chain joins TRBV19 and TRBJ2-2; 8 bases are shared with TRBD2. Losses at the gene ends were 4 bases for V and 10 bases for J; bases not matched to a gene: 11. Per germline, CDR1 LNHDA and CDR2 SQIVND (reference sequence). The CDR3 is 15 amino acids. In nucleotides, the CDR3 is TGTGCCAGTAGTAGGGACCAAACGGGAGGGCCGGAGCTGTTTTTT. Protein sequence: CASSRDQTGGPELFF.

This clone has a count of ten or more. The gene calls are TRBV19 and TRBJ2-7; D is possibly TRBD2 (6 bases). This CDR3 comprises 14 residues. Germline assignment: CDR1 LNHDA and CDR2 SQIVND (reference sequence). The V end was cut by 3 bases, the J end by 6 bases, with 15 bases between. In nucleotides, the CDR3 is TGTGCCAGTAGTATCGGGCGCGGGAATCTCGAGCAGTACTTC. Protein product: CASSIGRGNLEQYF.

This clone was seen repeatedly, ten times or more. The rearrangement joins TRBV20-1 to TRBJ1-5, with 7 bases matching TRBD1. V was clipped by 2 bases and J by 1 base; unmatched bases: 2. CDR3 length: 14 amino acids. The germline CDR1 and CDR2 sequences are DFQATT and SNEGSKA (reference sequence). CDR3 protein: CSARKDRSNQPQHF. CDR3 nucleotides: TGCAGTGCTAGAAAGGACAGGAGCAATCAGCCCCAGCATTTT.

The V and J genes are TRBV9 and TRBJ2-5, with D maybe TRBD2 (5 bases). CDR1 is SGDLS, CDR2 YYNGEE, per germline. The CDR3 loop spans 15 amino acids. The V and J ends lost 4 bases and 4 bases respectively, with 17 bases between them. The CDR3: CASSLEDRRAETQYF. The CDR3 coding sequence is TGTGCCAGCAGCTTAGAAGATCGGCGGGCAGAGACCCAGTACTTC.

This clone was recorded at least ten times. The chain links TRBV7-2 to TRBJ2-3; the match to TRBD2 covers 12 bases. The length of the CDR3 is 16 residues. The trim removed 2 bases at V and 3 bases at J, leaving 3 bases unmatched. CDR1 SGHTA and CDR2 FQGNSA come from the germline V gene. This chain's CDR3 is CASSLRLAGVTDTQYF. The CDR3 DNA reads as TGTGCCAGCAGCTTACGACTAGCGGGGGTTACAGATACGCAGTATTTT.